The following is a T cell receptor beta chain sequence with its context. These data come from a study of shared clonotypes between healthy human individuals. Measured with immunoSEQ multiplex PCR; TCRdb has only the in-frame clones, and not every one. The sample yields about 600,000 clones, 95% to 98% seen once. Germline trimming cut 2 bases from V and 6 bases from J; bases unmatched to any gene: 7. The length of the CDR3 is 15 residues. Germline CDR1 and CDR2: GTSNPN and SVGIG (reference sequence). The sequence came from a woman in her twenties or thirties in good health. The rearrangement joins TRBV30 to TRBJ2-1; TRBD2 matches 10 bases. The specimen was naive CD4+ T cells sorted from blood. Subset given: CD45RA+ positively selected. The CDR3 DNA is TGTGCCTGGAGTCTTCTAGCGGGAGTAGTCAATGAGCAGTTCTTC. This sequence encodes CAWSLLAGVVNEQFF.